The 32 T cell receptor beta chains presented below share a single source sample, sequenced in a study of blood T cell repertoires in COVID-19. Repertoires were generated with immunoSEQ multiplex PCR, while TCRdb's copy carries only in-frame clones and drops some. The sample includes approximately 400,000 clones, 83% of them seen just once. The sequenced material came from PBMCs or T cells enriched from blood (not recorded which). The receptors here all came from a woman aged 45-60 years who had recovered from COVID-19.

CDR3 protein: CAWRVGGTHYNEQFF. The DNA for the CDR3 is TGTGCCTGGAGGGTCGGCGGGACCCACTACAATGAGCAGTTCTTC. V is TRBV30 and J is TRBJ2-1; D perhaps matches TRBD2 (6 bases). The CDR3 loop spans 15 amino acids. CDR1 and CDR2 (germline): GTSNPN, SVGIG (reference sequence). V lost 3 bases, J lost 3 bases, and 15 bases lay in between.

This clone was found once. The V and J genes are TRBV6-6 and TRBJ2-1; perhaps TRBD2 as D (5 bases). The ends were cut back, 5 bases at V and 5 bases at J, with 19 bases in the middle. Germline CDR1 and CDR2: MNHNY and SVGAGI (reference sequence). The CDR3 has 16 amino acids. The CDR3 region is CASSRPSFGEHNEQFF. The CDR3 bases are TGTGCCAGCAGTCGGCCTAGCTTTGGGGAACACAATGAGCAGTTCTTC.

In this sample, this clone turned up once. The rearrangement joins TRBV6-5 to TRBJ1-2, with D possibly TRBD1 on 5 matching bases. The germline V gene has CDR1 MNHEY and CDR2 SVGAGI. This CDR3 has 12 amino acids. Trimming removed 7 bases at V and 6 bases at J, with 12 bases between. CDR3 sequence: CASTYGRDGYTF. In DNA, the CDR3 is TGTGCCAGCACCTACGGCAGGGATGGCTACACCTTC.

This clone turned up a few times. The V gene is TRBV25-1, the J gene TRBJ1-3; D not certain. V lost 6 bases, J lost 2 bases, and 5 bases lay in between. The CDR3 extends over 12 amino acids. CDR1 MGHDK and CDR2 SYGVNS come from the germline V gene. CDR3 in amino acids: CASRLAGNTIYF. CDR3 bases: TGTGCCAGCAGATTAGCTGGAAACACCATATATTTT. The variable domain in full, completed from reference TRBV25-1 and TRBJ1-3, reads EADIYQTPRYLVIGTGKKITLECSQTMGHDKMYWYQQDPGMELHLIHYSYGVNSTEKGDLSSESTVSRIRTEHFPLTLESARPSHTSQYLCASRLAGNTIYFGEGSWLTVV.

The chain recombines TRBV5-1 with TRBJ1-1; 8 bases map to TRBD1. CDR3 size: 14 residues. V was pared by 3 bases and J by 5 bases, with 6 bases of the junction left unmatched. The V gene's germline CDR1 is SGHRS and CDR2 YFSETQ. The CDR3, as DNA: TGCGCCAGCAGCTCAGGGGGCTGGGGGACTGAAGCTTTCTTT. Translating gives CASSSGGWGTEAFF.

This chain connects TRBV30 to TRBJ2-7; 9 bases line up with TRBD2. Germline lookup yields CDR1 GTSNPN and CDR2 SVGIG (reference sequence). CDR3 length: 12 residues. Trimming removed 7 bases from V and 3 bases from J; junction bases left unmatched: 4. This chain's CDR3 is CAYKAGGYEQYF. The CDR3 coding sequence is TGTGCCTATAAAGCGGGAGGCTACGAGCAGTACTTC.

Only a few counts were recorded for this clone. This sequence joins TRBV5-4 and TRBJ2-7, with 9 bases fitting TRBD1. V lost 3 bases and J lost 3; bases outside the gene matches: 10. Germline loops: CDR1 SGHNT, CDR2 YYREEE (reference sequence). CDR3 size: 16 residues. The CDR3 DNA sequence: TGTGCCAGCAGCTCAAAATACAGGGGGCGAATCTACGAGCAGTACTTC. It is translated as CASSSKYRGRIYEQYF.

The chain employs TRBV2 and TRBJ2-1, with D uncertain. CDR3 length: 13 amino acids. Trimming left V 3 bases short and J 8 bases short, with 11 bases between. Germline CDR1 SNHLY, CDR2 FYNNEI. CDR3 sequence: CASSEEREDEQFF. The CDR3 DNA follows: TGTGCCAGCAGTGAGGAGCGCGAGGATGAGCAGTTCTTC.

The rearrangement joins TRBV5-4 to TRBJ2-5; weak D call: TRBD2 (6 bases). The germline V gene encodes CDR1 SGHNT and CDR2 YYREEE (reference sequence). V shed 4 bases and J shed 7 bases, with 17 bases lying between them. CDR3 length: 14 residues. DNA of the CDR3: TGTGCCAGCAGCCCTCCCCTAGCGCCGGGGACCCAGTACTTC. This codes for CASSPPLAPGTQYF.

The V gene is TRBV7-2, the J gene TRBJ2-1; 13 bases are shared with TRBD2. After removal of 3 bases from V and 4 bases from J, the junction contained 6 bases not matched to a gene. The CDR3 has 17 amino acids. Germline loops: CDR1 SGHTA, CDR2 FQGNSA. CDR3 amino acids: CASSFGLAGVRYNEQFF. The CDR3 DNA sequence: TGTGCCAGCAGCTTTGGACTAGCGGGAGTAAGGTACAATGAGCAGTTCTTC.

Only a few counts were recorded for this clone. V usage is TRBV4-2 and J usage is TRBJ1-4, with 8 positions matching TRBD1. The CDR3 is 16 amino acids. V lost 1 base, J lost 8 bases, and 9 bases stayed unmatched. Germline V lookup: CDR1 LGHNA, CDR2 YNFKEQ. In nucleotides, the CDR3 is TGTGCCAGCAGCCAAGGCGACTCAGGGGGCTGGGAAAAACTGTTTTTT. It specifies CASSQGDSGGWEKLFF.

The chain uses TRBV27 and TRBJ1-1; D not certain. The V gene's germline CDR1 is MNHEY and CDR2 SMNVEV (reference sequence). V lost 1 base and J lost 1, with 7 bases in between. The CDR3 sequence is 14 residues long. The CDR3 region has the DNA TGTGCCAGCAGTTTATACGGGAAGAACACTGAAGCTTTCTTT. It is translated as CASSLYGKNTEAFF.

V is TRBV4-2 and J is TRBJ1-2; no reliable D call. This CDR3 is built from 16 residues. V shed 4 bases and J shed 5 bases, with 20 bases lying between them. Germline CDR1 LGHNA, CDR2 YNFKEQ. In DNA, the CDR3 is TGTGCCAGCAGCCCCTCCCAAGTTGCCGCGCCTTATGGCTACACCTTC. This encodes CASSPSQVAAPYGYTF.

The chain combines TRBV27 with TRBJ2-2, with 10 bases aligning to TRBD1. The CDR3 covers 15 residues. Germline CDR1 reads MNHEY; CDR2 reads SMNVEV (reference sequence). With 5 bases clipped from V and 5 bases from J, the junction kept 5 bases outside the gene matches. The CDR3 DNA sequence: TGTGCCAGCAGTCACGGACAGGGGGGAACCGGGGAGCTGTTTTTT. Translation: CASSHGQGGTGELFF.

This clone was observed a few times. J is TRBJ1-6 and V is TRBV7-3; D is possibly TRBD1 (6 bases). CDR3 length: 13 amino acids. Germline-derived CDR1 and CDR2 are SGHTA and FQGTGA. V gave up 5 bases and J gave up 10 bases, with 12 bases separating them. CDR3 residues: CASSQTGYSPLHF. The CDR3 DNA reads TGTGCCAGCAGCCAAACAGGGTACTCACCCCTCCACTTT.

Here the CDR3 reads CASSLMHSFFSNEQFF. The CDR3 DNA reads as TGTGCCAGCAGCTTAATGCACAGTTTCTTTAGCAATGAGCAGTTCTTC. The rearrangement uses TRBV7-3 and TRBJ2-1, with D unclear. CDR1 and CDR2 (germline): SGHTA, FQGTGA. The CDR3 covers 16 residues. V was trimmed by 1 base and J by 6 bases, leaving 16 bases between them.

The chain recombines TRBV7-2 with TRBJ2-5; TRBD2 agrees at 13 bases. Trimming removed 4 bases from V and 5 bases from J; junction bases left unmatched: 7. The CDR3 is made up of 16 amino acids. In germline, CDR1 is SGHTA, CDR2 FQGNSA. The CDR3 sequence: CASSYTSGGASETQYF. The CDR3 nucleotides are TGTGCCAGCAGCTATACTAGCGGGGGGGCCAGTGAGACCCAGTACTTC.

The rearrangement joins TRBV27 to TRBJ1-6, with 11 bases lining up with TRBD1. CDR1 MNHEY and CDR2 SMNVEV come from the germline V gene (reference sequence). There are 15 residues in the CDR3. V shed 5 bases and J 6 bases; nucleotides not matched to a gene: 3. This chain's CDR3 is CASSVGTGGNSPLHF. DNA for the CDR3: TGTGCCAGCAGTGTGGGGACAGGGGGTAATTCACCCCTCCACTTT.

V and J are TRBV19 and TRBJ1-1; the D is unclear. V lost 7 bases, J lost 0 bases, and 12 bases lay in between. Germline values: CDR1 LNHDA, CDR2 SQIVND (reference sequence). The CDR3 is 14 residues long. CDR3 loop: CASKREGVNTEAFF. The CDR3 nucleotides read TGTGCCAGTAAGCGAGAGGGCGTGAACACTGAAGCTTTCTTT.

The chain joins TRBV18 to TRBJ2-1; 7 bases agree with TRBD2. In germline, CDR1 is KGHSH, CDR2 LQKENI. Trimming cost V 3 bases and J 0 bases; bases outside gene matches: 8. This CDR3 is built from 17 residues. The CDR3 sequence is CASSPLVLAASYNEQFF. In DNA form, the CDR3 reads TGTGCCAGCTCACCTTTAGTTCTAGCGGCCTCCTACAATGAGCAGTTCTTC.

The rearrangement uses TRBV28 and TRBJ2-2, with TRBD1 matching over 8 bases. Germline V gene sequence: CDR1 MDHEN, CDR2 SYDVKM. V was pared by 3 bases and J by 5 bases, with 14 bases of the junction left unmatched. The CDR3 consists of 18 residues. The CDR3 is CASSLTGTGLLGTGELFF. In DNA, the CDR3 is TGTGCCAGCAGTTTGACCGGGACAGGCCTTCTGGGAACCGGGGAGCTGTTTTTT.

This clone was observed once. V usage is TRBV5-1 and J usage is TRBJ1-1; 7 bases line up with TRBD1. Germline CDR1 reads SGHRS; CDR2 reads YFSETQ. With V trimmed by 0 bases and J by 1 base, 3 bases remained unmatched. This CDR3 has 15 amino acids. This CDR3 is CASSLGGGPNTEAFF. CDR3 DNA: TGCGCCAGCAGCTTGGGAGGGGGCCCGAACACTGAAGCTTTCTTT.

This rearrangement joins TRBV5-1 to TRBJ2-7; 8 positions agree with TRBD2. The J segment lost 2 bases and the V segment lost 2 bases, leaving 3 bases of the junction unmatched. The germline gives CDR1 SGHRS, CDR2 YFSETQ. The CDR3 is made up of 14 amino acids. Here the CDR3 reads CASSFSGVTYEQYF. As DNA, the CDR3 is TGCGCCAGCAGCTTTAGCGGGGTCACCTACGAGCAGTACTTC.

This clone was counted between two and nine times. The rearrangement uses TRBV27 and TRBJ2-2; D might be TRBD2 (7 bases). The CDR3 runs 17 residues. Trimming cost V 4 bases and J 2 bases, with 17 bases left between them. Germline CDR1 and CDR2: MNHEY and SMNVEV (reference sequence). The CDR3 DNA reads TGTGCCAGCAGTTGGGTGGGGGGGCAGCCAAACACCGGGGAGCTGTTTTTT. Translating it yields CASSWVGGQPNTGELFF.

CDR3 residues: CASSPRARTNEKLFF. Here the CDR3 DNA reads TGTGCCAGCAGCCCGCGGGCGCGAACTAATGAAAAACTGTTTTTT. This chain joins TRBV14 and TRBJ1-4; the D is unclear. Trimming removed 4 bases at V and 1 base at J, with 10 bases between. There are 15 residues in the CDR3. Germline V lookup: CDR1 SGHDN, CDR2 FVKESK.

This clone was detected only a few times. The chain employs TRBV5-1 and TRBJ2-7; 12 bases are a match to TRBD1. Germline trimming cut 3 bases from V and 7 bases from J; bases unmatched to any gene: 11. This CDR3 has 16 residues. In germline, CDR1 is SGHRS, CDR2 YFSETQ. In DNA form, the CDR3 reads TGCGCCAGCAGCTCCTTACCGGGACAGGGGGCGGGGGAGCAGTACTTC. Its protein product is CASSSLPGQGAGEQYF.

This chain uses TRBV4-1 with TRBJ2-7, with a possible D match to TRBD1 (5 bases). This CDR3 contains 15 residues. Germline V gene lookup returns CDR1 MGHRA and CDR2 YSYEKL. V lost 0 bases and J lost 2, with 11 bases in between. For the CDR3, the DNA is TGCGCCAGCAGCCAAGATAGGGGTGGGGCCTACGAGCAGTACTTC. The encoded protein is CASSQDRGGAYEQYF.

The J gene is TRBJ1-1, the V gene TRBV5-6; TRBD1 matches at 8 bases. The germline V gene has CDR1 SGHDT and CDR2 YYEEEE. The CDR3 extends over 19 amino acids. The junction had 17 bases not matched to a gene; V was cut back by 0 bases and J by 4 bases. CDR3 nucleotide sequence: TGTGCCAGCAGCTTGGAGGGAAAAAGGACGGGCAGGGGGCCCACTGAAGCTTTCTTT. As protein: CASSLEGKRTGRGPTEAFF.

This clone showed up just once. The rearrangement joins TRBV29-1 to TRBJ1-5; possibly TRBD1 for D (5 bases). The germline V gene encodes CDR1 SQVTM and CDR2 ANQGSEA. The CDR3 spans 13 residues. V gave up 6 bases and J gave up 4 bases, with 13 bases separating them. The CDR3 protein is CSVATAWNQPQHF. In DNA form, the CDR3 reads TGCAGCGTAGCGACAGCGTGGAATCAGCCCCAGCATTTT.

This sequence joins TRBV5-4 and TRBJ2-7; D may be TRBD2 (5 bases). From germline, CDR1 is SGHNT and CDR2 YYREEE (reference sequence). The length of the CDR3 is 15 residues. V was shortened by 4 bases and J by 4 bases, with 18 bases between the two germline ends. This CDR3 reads CASSLAGPTLYEQYF. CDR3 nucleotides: TGTGCCAGCAGCCTGGCGGGTCCTACGTTATACGAGCAGTACTTC.

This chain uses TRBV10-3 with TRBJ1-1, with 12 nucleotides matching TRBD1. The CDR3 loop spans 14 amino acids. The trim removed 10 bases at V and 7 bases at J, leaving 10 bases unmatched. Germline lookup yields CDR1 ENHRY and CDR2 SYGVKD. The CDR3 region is CATTPGQGAFEAFF. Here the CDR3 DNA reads TGTGCCACGACGCCGGGACAGGGGGCATTTGAAGCTTTCTTT.

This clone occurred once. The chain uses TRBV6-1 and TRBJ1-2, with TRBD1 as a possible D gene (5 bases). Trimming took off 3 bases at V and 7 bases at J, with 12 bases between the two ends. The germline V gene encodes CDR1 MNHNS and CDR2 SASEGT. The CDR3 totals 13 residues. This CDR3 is CASSEWGVAGYTF. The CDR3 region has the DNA TGTGCCAGCAGTGAGTGGGGGGTTGCTGGCTACACCTTC.